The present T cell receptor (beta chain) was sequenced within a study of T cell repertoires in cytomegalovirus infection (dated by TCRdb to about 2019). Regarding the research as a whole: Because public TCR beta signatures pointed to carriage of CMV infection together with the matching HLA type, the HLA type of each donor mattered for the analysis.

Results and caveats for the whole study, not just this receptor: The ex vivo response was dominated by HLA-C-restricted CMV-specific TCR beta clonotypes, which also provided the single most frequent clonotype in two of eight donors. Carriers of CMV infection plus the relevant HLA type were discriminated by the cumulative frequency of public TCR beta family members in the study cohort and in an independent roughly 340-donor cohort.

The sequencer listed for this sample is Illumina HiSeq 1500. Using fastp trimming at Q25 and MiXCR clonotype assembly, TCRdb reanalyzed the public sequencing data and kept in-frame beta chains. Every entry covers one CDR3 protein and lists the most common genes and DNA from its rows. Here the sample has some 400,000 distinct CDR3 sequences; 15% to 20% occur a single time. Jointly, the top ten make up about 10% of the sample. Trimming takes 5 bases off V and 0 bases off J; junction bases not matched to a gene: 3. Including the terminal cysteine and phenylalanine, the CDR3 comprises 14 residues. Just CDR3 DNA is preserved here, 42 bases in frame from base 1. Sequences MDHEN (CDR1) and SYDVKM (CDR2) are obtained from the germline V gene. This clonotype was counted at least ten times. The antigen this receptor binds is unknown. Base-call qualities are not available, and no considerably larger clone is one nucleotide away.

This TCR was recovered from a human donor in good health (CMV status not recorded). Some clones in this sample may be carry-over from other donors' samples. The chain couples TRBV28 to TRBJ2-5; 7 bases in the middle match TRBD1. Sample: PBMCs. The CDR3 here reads CASSGGQHQETQYF. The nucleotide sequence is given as TGTGCCAGCAGTGGGGGACAGCACCAAGAGACCCAGTACTTC.